This is a list of T cell receptor beta chains from one sample in a study of blood T cell repertoires in COVID-19. Assay: immunoSEQ multiplex PCR; the TCRdb copy retains only in-frame clones and omits some. The top ten hold under 8.5% of the sample, which has 65,000 to 90,000 clones, more than 70% seen once. Sequencing was carried out using peripheral blood. The receptor source for this set is a man aged 50 to 59 with active COVID-19. Each CDR3 is given with its conserved first and last residue. Each record gives: V gene, D gene, J gene, clone size, CDR3 protein. D genes are given only for firm matches. Clone sizes are given selectively: once, few, many, or a class where the clone is expanded.

v_gene: TRBV19; d_gene: -; j_gene: TRBJ1-1; abundance: -; CDR3aa: CASSIWAGNTEAFF
v_gene: TRBV2; d_gene: TRBD2; j_gene: TRBJ2-7; abundance: -; CDR3aa: CASAREGYEQYF
v_gene: TRBV5-1; d_gene: -; j_gene: TRBJ2-1; abundance: -; CDR3aa: CASSLVGAENNEQFF
v_gene: TRBV3-1/TRBV3-2; d_gene: -; j_gene: TRBJ1-1; abundance: -; CDR3aa: CASSQDGGTEAFF
v_gene: TRBV19; d_gene: -; j_gene: TRBJ1-1; abundance: once; CDR3aa: CASSIWTEQNTEAFF
v_gene: TRBV6-5; d_gene: TRBD1; j_gene: TRBJ2-7; abundance: -; CDR3aa: CASSPDRGSNEQYF
v_gene: TRBV9; d_gene: TRBD2; j_gene: TRBJ2-5; abundance: -; CDR3aa: CASSSIAGEGETQYF
v_gene: TRBV7-9; d_gene: -; j_gene: TRBJ1-2; abundance: -; CDR3aa: CASSLDGGYGYTF
v_gene: TRBV5-1; d_gene: TRBD2; j_gene: TRBJ2-1; abundance: -; CDR3aa: CASSLPSGSSYNEQFF
v_gene: TRBV27; d_gene: -; j_gene: TRBJ1-2; abundance: few; CDR3aa: CASSFGPQYGYTF
v_gene: TRBV27; d_gene: TRBD1; j_gene: TRBJ2-1; abundance: -; CDR3aa: CATGHRGPNNEQFF
v_gene: TRBV4-1; d_gene: -; j_gene: TRBJ2-7; abundance: few; CDR3aa: CASSPGARISYEQYF
v_gene: TRBV18; d_gene: -; j_gene: TRBJ1-1; abundance: -; CDR3aa: CASSPGRAEGMNTEAFF
v_gene: TRBV5-8; d_gene: -; j_gene: TRBJ2-5; abundance: -; CDR3aa: CASSIRWGNQETQYF
v_gene: TRBV6-5; d_gene: TRBD1; j_gene: TRBJ2-3; abundance: -; CDR3aa: CASNRDRGRTDTQYF
v_gene: TRBV4-2; d_gene: TRBD1; j_gene: TRBJ2-2; abundance: -; CDR3aa: CASSQVLGQGASNTGELFF
v_gene: TRBV7-9; d_gene: TRBD1; j_gene: TRBJ1-4; abundance: -; CDR3aa: CASSQPGQGIEKLFF
v_gene: TRBV11-2; d_gene: -; j_gene: TRBJ1-5; abundance: -; CDR3aa: CASSFNRDQPQHF